The entry below describes one T cell receptor beta chain. No cognate antigen has been identified for it. No base-level quality is on record; no much larger clone is a single base apart. TCR cDNA was synthesized by 5'RACE template switching, through which a universal primer site and unique molecular identifiers were introduced. Priming for cDNA synthesis came from both the TCR alpha and TCR beta constant segments. Library amplification involved two PCR steps, and the second step added sample barcodes and sequencing adapters. Sequencing of libraries was done on Illumina HiSeq 2500 (2x100 bp) or NovaSeq (2x150 bp). Per the authors' processing: MIGEC handled demultiplexing of reads and collapsing into UMI consensus sequences, while MiXCR performed V(D)J alignment. Using edgeR on replicate PBMC samples, clonotypes were called vaccine-responding if FDR was below 0.01 and the log2 fold change was above 5 up to day 15. Each bulk clonotype was labeled CD4 or CD8 based on which sequenced repertoire, CD4 or CD8, contained the clonotype at higher abundance. The raw public reads went through TCRdb reprocessing: fastp at Q25, MiXCR clone calling, in-frame beta chains kept. Rows merge per CDR3 protein into single entries with the most common DNA and genes. The V and J calls reflect TCRdb's pipeline rather than the authors' work. The sample table contains roughly 300,000 distinct CDR3 sequences; only one count was recorded for around 6.8% of them. The ten largest clones capture over 15% of the sample.

The record originates from a study of T cells after yellow fever vaccination (dated by TCRdb to between 2018 and 2021). For the wider study: The SMART-Seq v4 Ultra Low Input RNA kit was used to prepare libraries from fractions with low cell numbers. Bulk TCR alpha and beta repertoires were sequenced longitudinally to track T-cell clones before and after primary and booster YFV17D yellow fever vaccination. The cohort comprised two healthy male donors, one aged 18 to 29 and one aged 30 to 40 years. Blood was collected at multiple timepoints before and after primary and secondary immunization, and bulk PBMC replicates and cell subsets were isolated. What the work shows at the level of the full study, not this receptor alone: A small share of clonotypes occurred in both CD4 and CD8 compartments, likely arising from convergent recombination. Because abundant contaminating clonotypes from the bulk population could be contained in FACS-sorted repertoires, computational filtering was required. After the booster, most clones that had expanded after primary vaccination were detected again (around 97% of CD4 and more than 85% of CD8), suggesting broad maintenance of memory. The secondary T-cell response was found to be weaker but faster than the primary response, with a peak reached on day 5 rather than on day 15. Only a couple of donors were included in the study, so the extent to which the findings can be generalized is limited.

In light of the paper, this sample's treatment or condition label describes: live attenuated yellow fever vaccine strain. Two biological replicates of bulk PBMCs were collected at each blood-draw timepoint. PBMCs were isolated from peripheral blood using a standard Ficoll-Paque protocol. TriZol was used to extract RNA from bulk PBMCs, CD4 and CD8 fractions, and dextramer-positive and dextramer-negative fractions. The receptor was isolated from a young man who received the YFV17D yellow fever vaccine. The material was PBMCs, obtained around 45 days after the first yellow fever vaccination.

The DNA sequence is given as TGTGCCAGCAGCTTGGGGGCGGGGGAGAGCTCCTACAATGAGCAGTTCTTC. This sequence encodes CASSLGAGESSYNEQFF. Here the chain combines TRBV5-4 and TRBJ2-1, and 7 junction bases match TRBD2. Via the germline V gene (reference sequence), CDR1 is SGHNT and CDR2 YYREEE. Germline trimming amounts to 0 bases on V and 0 bases on J, with 6 as the count of junction bases outside the gene matches. The cysteine opens and the phenylalanine closes a CDR3 of 17 amino acids. The only DNA kept is the CDR3, 51 bases in frame from the first base.